Below, 30 T cell receptor beta chains from the same sample are listed, as sequenced in a study of control samples from healthy donors and cancer patients (dated by TCRdb to 2019 to 2021). Library method: the immunoSEQ multiplex PCR assay. The table comes from immuneACCESS by way of TCRdb, which keeps in-frame sequences with V and J called. Part of the clones is missing from these tables; in studies checked, under half for an unresolved V gene and the rest for unknown reasons. Here the sample has 250,000 to 300,000 clones; about 80% occur a single time. The ten largest clones represent approximately 12% of the sample. The sequenced material came from PBMCs. Every receptor here comes from a woman aged 60-75 years with lung cancer.

The chain uses TRBV27 and TRBJ1-1; 8 bases agree with TRBD1. Trimming at V came to 3 bases and at J to 1 base, leaving 4 bases not matched to a gene. CDR1 is MNHEY, CDR2 SMNVEV, per germline (reference sequence). The CDR3 length is 15 residues. Here the CDR3 DNA reads TGTGCCAGCAGTTTGTCAGGGACAGGGAACACTGAAGCTTTCTTT. It translates to CASSLSGTGNTEAFF.

The J gene is TRBJ2-1, the V gene TRBV5-4, with TRBD2 identical over 8 bases. J was trimmed by 3 bases and V by 5 bases; bases with no gene match: 13. This CDR3 is 17 amino acids long. Germline V gives CDR1 SGHNT, CDR2 YYREEE (reference sequence). The CDR3 reads CASSFSSGLAIYNEQFF. The DNA for the CDR3 is TGTGCCAGCAGTTTTTCTTCAGGACTAGCCATCTACAATGAGCAGTTCTTC. The variable domain in full, with the rest retrieved from reference TRBV5-4 and TRBJ2-1, is ETGVTQSPTHLIKTRGQQVTLRCSSQSGHNTVSWYQQALGQGPQFIFQYYREEENGRGNFPPRFSGLQFPNYSSELNVNALELDDSALYLCASSFSSGLAIYNEQFFGPGTRLTVL.

The chain uses TRBV6-4 and TRBJ2-3, with no clear D. Trimming removed 0 bases from V and 10 bases from J, with 11 bases in between. Germline CDR1 MRHNA, CDR2 SNTAGT. The CDR3 spans 13 residues. DNA for the CDR3: TGTGCCAGCAGTGACTCTGGGATGGCGGCGCAGTATTTT. Protein: CASSDSGMAAQYF.

The V and J genes are TRBV9 and TRBJ1-3, with D possibly being TRBD1 (5 bases). V was pared by 4 bases and J by 0 bases, with 14 bases between. The germline V gene has CDR1 SGDLS and CDR2 YYNGEE. CDR3 size: 16 residues. The CDR3 region is CASSPSRGLSGNTIYF. CDR3 DNA sequence: TGTGCCAGCAGCCCATCCCGGGGCCTCTCTGGAAACACCATATATTTT.

This rearrangement joins TRBV9 to TRBJ2-3; TRBD2 is a possible D gene (5 bases). Trimming stripped 0 bases from V and 6 bases from J, with 20 bases between. Per the germline V gene, CDR1 is SGDLS and CDR2 is YYNGEE. This CDR3 spans 17 amino acids. CDR3 sequence reads: CASSVAGESPLKDTQYF. The CDR3 bases are TGTGCCAGCAGCGTAGCTGGGGAGAGTCCCCTCAAGGATACGCAGTATTTT.

This sequence joins TRBV10-3 and TRBJ2-3; D not certain. Germline-derived CDR1 and CDR2 are ENHRY and SYGVKD. The CDR3 totals 14 residues. V was cut by 6 bases and J by 2 bases, with 12 bases left in between. CDR3 DNA sequence: TGTGCCATCAGGGACCTGGACCCCACAGATACGCAGTATTTT. Translation: CAIRDLDPTDTQYF.

The count of this clone is one. Compared with germline, one end of the junction differs, possibly owing to a read error. The chain employs TRBV2 and TRBJ2-5; D might be TRBD1 (6 bases). The CDR3 length is 11 residues. Germline V CDR1 and CDR2: SNHLY, FYNNEI. The CDR3 loop is CASTGEGHHHF. In nucleotides, the CDR3 is TGTGCCAGCACCGGAGAGGGACACCACCACTTC.

This clone is a singleton in its sample. V and J are TRBV5-1 and TRBJ1-3; 8 nucleotides align to TRBD1. This CDR3 contains 16 residues. Germline CDR1 reads SGHRS; CDR2 reads YFSETQ. J was trimmed by 3 bases and V by 0 bases; bases with no gene match: 5. CDR3 nucleotides: TGCGCCAGCAGCTTGGGGACAGGGACGGATGGAAACACCATATATTTT. It yields the protein CASSLGTGTDGNTIYF.

The chain combines TRBV9 with TRBJ2-3; tentatively, D is TRBD2 (5 bases). Per germline, CDR1 SGDLS and CDR2 YYNGEE. The CDR3 is made up of 14 amino acids. Trimming took off 0 bases at V and 4 bases at J, with 9 bases between the two ends. The DNA of the CDR3 is TGTGCCAGCAGCGTAGTCCGGGGTGCAGATACGCAGTATTTT. The encoded protein is CASSVVRGADTQYF. Full variable domain (missing parts from reference TRBV9 and TRBJ2-3): DSGVTQTPKHLITATGQRVTLRCSPRSGDLSVYWYQQSLDQGLQFLIQYYNGEERAKGNILERFSAQQFPDLHSELNLSSLELGDSALYFCASSVVRGADTQYFGPGTRLTVL.

DNA of the CDR3: TGCGCCAGCAGCTCGGCAGGGGGTGCTGCAACTAATGAAAAACTGTTTTTT. Amino acid sequence: CASSSAGGAATNEKLFF. J is TRBJ1-4 and V is TRBV5-1; 7 nucleotides match TRBD1. Germline CDR1 and CDR2: SGHRS and YFSETQ. The V and J ends lost 3 bases and 0 bases, in that order; junction bases with no gene match: 8. This CDR3 has 17 amino acids.

This clone was counted only a few times. The rearrangement joins TRBV7-6 to TRBJ2-2, with TRBD1 as a possible D gene (5 bases). The V gene's germline CDR1 is SGHVS and CDR2 FNYEAQ. Trimming took off 1 base at V and 5 bases at J, with 11 bases between the two ends. The CDR3 has 15 amino acids. CDR3 bases: TGTGCCAGCAGCTTAGTTCAGGGTGGAACCGGGGAGCTGTTTTTT. Translated, it gives CASSLVQGGTGELFF.

This clone has just one count. The chain links TRBV3-1 (or the pseudogene TRBV3-2) to TRBJ1-2; D is uncertain. Germline V gene lookup returns CDR1 LGHDT and CDR2 YNNKEL (reference sequence). V lost 4 bases and J lost 0, with 6 bases in between. CDR3 length: 13 amino acids. This CDR3 is CASSRIPNYGYTF. CDR3 bases: TGTGCCAGCAGCCGAATACCTAACTATGGCTACACCTTC.

The chain links TRBV7-6 to TRBJ2-7, with 10 bases matching TRBD1. Germline lookup yields CDR1 SGHVS and CDR2 FNYEAQ. This CDR3 has 15 amino acids. The V and J ends lost 5 bases and 2 bases, in that order; junction bases with no gene match: 6. Here the CDR3 DNA reads TGTGCCAGCAGCCCAAGGACAGGGGGGACCTACGAGCAGTACTTC. Residues: CASSPRTGGTYEQYF.

The chain is built from TRBV12-3 or TRBV12-4 and TRBJ2-7; no firm D call. The CDR3 contains 11 residues. The ends were cut back, 3 bases at V and 7 bases at J, with 7 bases in the middle. In DNA, the CDR3 is TGTGCCAGCAGTTTTTACGGGGAGCAGTACTTC. Protein sequence: CASSFYGEQYF.

In this sample, this clone turned up a few times. The V and J genes are TRBV6-5 and TRBJ1-1; D not certain. The germline V gene encodes CDR1 MNHEY and CDR2 SVGAGI. The ends were cut back, 5 bases at V and 1 base at J, with 8 bases in the middle. The CDR3 spans 13 residues. The CDR3 region is CASSLSWNTEAFF. The CDR3 nucleotides are TGTGCCAGCAGTCTTAGTTGGAACACTGAAGCTTTCTTT.

The V and J genes are TRBV9 and TRBJ2-3, with D possibly being TRBD1 (6 bases). This CDR3 contains 14 residues. Germline CDR1 reads SGDLS; CDR2 reads YYNGEE. V shed 0 bases and J shed 7 bases, with 12 bases lying between them. CDR3 in DNA: TGTGCCAGCAGCGTAGGCAGGGGATCTTATACGCAGTATTTT. As protein: CASSVGRGSYTQYF.

The chain recombines TRBV9 with TRBJ1-1; no definite D call. The germline V and J ends were trimmed by 3 bases and 6 bases, with 18 bases remaining between them. The germline V gene has CDR1 SGDLS and CDR2 YYNGEE. The CDR3 spans 15 residues. This CDR3 reads CASSASLGFGPEAFF. CDR3 coding DNA: TGTGCCAGCAGCGCTAGTTTGGGGTTCGGCCCTGAAGCTTTCTTT.

The chain carries TRBV9 and TRBJ2-3, with D unresolved. This CDR3 comprises 14 residues. The V end lost 0 bases, the J end lost 6 bases, and 11 bases lay between the germline ends. Germline V gene data show CDR1 as SGDLS and CDR2 as YYNGEE. This CDR3 is CASSVEGSFDTQYF. CDR3 nucleotide sequence: TGTGCCAGCAGCGTAGAGGGTAGCTTTGATACGCAGTATTTT.

In this sample, this clone turned up a few times. Other nucleotide sequences from this sample produce the same CDR3. V gene TRBV11-2 combines with J gene TRBJ2-3; D gene ambiguous. Germline CDR1 reads SGHAT; CDR2 reads FQNNGV. The CDR3 is 12 residues long. Trimming cost V 5 bases and J 2 bases, with 5 bases left between them. The CDR3 sequence is CASSPSTDTQYF. CDR3 DNA: TGTGCCAGCAGCCCCTCCACAGATACGCAGTATTTT. Using reference TRBV11-2 and TRBJ2-3 for the parts outside the CDR3, the full variable domain is EAGVAQSPRYKIIEKRQSVAFWCNPISGHATLYWYQQILGQGPKLLIQFQNNGVVDDSQLPKDRFSAERLKGVDSTLKIQPAKLEDSAVYLCASSPSTDTQYFGPGTRLTVL.

V is TRBV7-3 and J is TRBJ1-6; TRBD1 might be the D (5 bases). V was shortened by 5 bases and J by 9 bases, with 14 bases between the two germline ends. This CDR3 has 14 amino acids. Germline V gene data show CDR1 as SGHTA and CDR2 as FQGTGA. As DNA, the CDR3 is TGTGCCAGCAGCCCATCCTCGGGGGTTTCACCCCTCCACTTT. This gives the protein CASSPSSGVSPLHF.

The chain is built from TRBV7-9 and TRBJ1-2; 9 positions match TRBD1. J gave up 6 bases and V 5 bases, and 7 bases lay outside the gene matches. CDR3 length equals 14 residues. Germline CDR1 and CDR2: SEHNR and FQNEAQ (reference sequence). CDR3 in amino acids: CASSDRDRVHGYTF. Here the CDR3 DNA reads TGTGCCAGCAGCGATCGGGACAGGGTTCATGGCTACACCTTC.

This clone is a singleton in its sample. V usage is TRBV9 and J usage is TRBJ1-4; 8 bases line up with TRBD1. V lost 4 bases to trimming and J lost 2 bases; unmatched junction nucleotides: 4. This CDR3 has 15 residues. Per germline, CDR1 SGDLS and CDR2 YYNGEE. The CDR3 protein is CASSQGAGTNEKLFF. CDR3 sequence (DNA): TGTGCCAGCAGCCAGGGGGCAGGTACTAATGAAAAACTGTTTTTT.

This chain uses TRBV7-7 with TRBJ2-1; TRBD2 agrees at 8 bases. V was pared by 0 bases and J by 2 bases, with 3 bases of the junction left unmatched. There are 16 residues in the CDR3. Germline CDR1 SSHAT, CDR2 FNYEAQ (reference sequence). CDR3 loop: CASSLASGGTYNEQFF. The CDR3, as DNA: TGTGCCAGCAGCTTAGCAAGCGGGGGCACCTACAATGAGCAGTTCTTC.

The V gene is TRBV5-1, the J gene TRBJ1-4; possible D gene TRBD1, 6 bases. Trimming took 2 bases from V and 6 from J, leaving 11 bases between them. Per germline, CDR1 SGHRS and CDR2 YFSETQ. There are 14 residues in the CDR3. This CDR3 is CASSLPGGDEKLFF. CDR3 nucleotides: TGCGCCAGCAGCTTACCGGGGGGCGATGAAAAACTGTTTTTT. Full variable domain (rest looked up from reference TRBV5-1 and TRBJ1-4): KAGVTQTPRYLIKTRGQQVTLSCSPISGHRSVSWYQQTPGQGLQFLFEYFSETQRNKGNFPGRFSGRQFSNSRSEMNVSTLELGDSALYLCASSLPGGDEKLFFGSGTQLSVL.

This clone was seen at least ten times. The J gene is TRBJ1-1, the V gene TRBV7-8, with D perhaps TRBD1 (5 bases). The CDR3 length is 15 residues. Trimming stripped 5 bases from V and 4 bases from J, with 17 bases between. The germline V gene encodes CDR1 SGHVS and CDR2 FQNEAQ. The CDR3 sequence: CASSPDPGRATEAFF. The CDR3 DNA reads TGTGCCAGCAGCCCCGACCCCGGCAGGGCCACTGAAGCTTTCTTT.

The J gene is TRBJ1-2, the V gene TRBV27; TRBD1 matches 7 bases. The germline V gene has CDR1 MNHEY and CDR2 SMNVEV (reference sequence). The CDR3 sequence is 15 residues long. V lost 7 bases, J lost 7 bases, and 15 bases stayed unmatched. CDR3 sequence reads: CASTPIGQVPGGYTF. CDR3 coding DNA: TGTGCCAGCACCCCCATCGGACAGGTTCCTGGTGGCTACACCTTC.

V and J are TRBV7-8 and TRBJ1-2; D uncertain. The CDR3 sequence is 14 residues long. CDR1 is SGHVS and CDR2 is FQNEAQ in the germline V gene. The germline V and J ends were trimmed by 5 bases and 4 bases, with 14 bases remaining between them. The CDR3 DNA reads as TGTGCCAGCAGCCCAGACTCGACGGGCTATGGCTACACCTTC. It specifies CASSPDSTGYGYTF.

The chain is built from TRBV27 and TRBJ1-1, with D unclear. In germline, CDR1 is MNHEY, CDR2 SMNVEV (reference sequence). This CDR3 is built from 13 residues. V lost 5 bases and J 3 bases, leaving 10 bases between the germline ends. The CDR3 DNA sequence: TGTGCCAGCAGTCGAGGACCGGACACTGAAGCTTTCTTT. As protein: CASSRGPDTEAFF.

This rearrangement joins TRBV9 to TRBJ2-3; possible D gene TRBD2, 7 bases. The V and J ends lost 0 bases and 6 bases respectively, with 14 bases between them. This CDR3 is built from 15 residues. CDR1 is SGDLS and CDR2 is YYNGEE in the germline V gene. The CDR3 loop reads CASSVAGGLLDTQYF. The CDR3 DNA reads as TGTGCCAGCAGCGTAGCGGGGGGCCTTTTGGATACGCAGTATTTT.

The chain joins TRBV27 to TRBJ2-7; D perhaps matches TRBD2 (6 bases). Germline-derived CDR1 and CDR2 are MNHEY and SMNVEV (reference sequence). The CDR3 sequence is 15 residues long. V lost 5 bases and J lost 2, with 16 bases in between. CDR3 protein: CASSTTRGFPYEQYF. The CDR3 DNA is TGTGCCAGCAGTACGACTAGGGGTTTCCCCTACGAGCAGTACTTC.